Described below is a single T cell receptor (beta chain) sequence and its context. The data were obtained in a study of T cell changes during pregnancy in multiple sclerosis. The germline V gene has CDR1 SGHAT and CDR2 FQNNGV. Trimming left V 8 bases short and J 6 bases short, with 20 bases between. This CDR3 is built from 14 residues. Measured with immunoSEQ multiplex PCR; TCRdb has only the in-frame clones, and not every one. This sample yields tens of thousands of clones, of which approximately 90% are seen a single time; 0.74% belongs to the top ten. The TCR comes from a female donor in good health, enrolled as a control in a pregnancy study. The chain is built from TRBV11-2 and TRBJ2-7; a possible D gene is TRBD2 (5 bases). The source was CD4+ T cells from peripheral blood mononuclear cells, collected in the first trimester of pregnancy. The CDR3 is CASRRWKAPGEQYF. Here the CDR3 DNA reads TGTGCCAGCCGGAGGTGGAAGGCCCCGGGCGAGCAGTACTTC.